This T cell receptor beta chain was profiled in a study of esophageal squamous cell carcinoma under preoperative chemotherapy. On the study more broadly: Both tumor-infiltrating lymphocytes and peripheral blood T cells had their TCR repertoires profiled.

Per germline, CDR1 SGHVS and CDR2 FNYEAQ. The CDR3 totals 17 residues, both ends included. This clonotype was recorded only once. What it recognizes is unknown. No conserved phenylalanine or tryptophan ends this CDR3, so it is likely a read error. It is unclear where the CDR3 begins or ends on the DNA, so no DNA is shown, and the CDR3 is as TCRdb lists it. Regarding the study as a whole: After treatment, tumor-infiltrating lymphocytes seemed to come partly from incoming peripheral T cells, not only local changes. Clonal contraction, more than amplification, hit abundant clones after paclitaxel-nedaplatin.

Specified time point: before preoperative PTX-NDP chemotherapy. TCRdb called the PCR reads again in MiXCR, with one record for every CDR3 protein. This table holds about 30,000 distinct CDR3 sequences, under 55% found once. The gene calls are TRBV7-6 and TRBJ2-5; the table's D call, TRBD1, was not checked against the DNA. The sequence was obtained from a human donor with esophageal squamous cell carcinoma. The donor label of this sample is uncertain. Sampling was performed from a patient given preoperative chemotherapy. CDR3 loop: CASSPPGWDGSGKTWLS.